This entry lists 9 T cell receptor beta chains sequenced from one sample in a study of PD-1 blockade in classical Hodgkin lymphoma. Following autologous stem cell transplantation, relapse occurred in every patient, and exposure to brentuximab vedotin varied. This table comes from immunoSEQ multiplex PCR, and its TCRdb copy is limited to in-frame clones, with some not included. The data contain fewer than 8,500 clones, about 83% of them singletons. Material: peripheral blood mononuclear cells (PBMCs), obtained at baseline. The source of these receptors is a human donor with classical Hodgkin lymphoma.

J is TRBJ2-1 and V is TRBV6-1, with D hard to call. CDR1 and CDR2 from the germline V gene are MNHNS and SASEGT. The CDR3 extends over 15 amino acids. The V end was cut by 5 bases, the J end by 5 bases, with 16 bases between. CDR3 nucleotides: TGTGCCAGCAGTACCCAGTTAGGTATCGACAATGAGCAGTTCTTC. Translated, it gives CASSTQLGIDNEQFF.

This rearrangement joins TRBV6-6 to TRBJ1-5; perhaps TRBD1 as D (5 bases). The germline V gene has CDR1 MNHNY and CDR2 SVGAGI (reference sequence). The CDR3 loop spans 13 amino acids. Trimming cost V 4 bases and J 9 bases, with 13 bases left between them. CDR3 loop: CASSSGTAAPQHF. DNA of the CDR3: TGTGCCAGCAGTTCCGGGACCGCAGCGCCCCAGCATTTT.

The rearrangement uses TRBV25-1 and TRBJ2-2; D call uncertain. V was shortened by 2 bases and J by 0 bases, with 7 bases between the two germline ends. There are 15 residues in the CDR3. The germline V gene has CDR1 MGHDK and CDR2 SYGVNS. The CDR3: CASSEQTPNTGELFF. For the CDR3, the DNA is TGTGCCAGCAGTGAACAGACGCCGAACACCGGGGAGCTGTTTTTT.

The rearrangement joins TRBV7-5 to TRBJ2-3. TRBV7-5 is a documented pseudogene. CDR3 length: 14 amino acids. The CDR3 spells CARSLGSDTDTQYF. CDR3 DNA sequence: TGTGCCAGAAGCCTAGGGTCGGACACAGATACGCAGTATTTT.

The chain has TRBV6-1 and TRBJ2-1, with 10 bases identical to TRBD2. J lost 7 bases, V lost 2 bases, and 5 bases had no gene match. This CDR3 region has 15 residues. CDR1 and CDR2 from the germline V gene are MNHNS and SASEGT. CDR3 residues: CASSELTSGMNEQFF. The CDR3, as DNA: TGTGCCAGCAGTGAATTAACTAGCGGGATGAATGAGCAGTTCTTC.

The V and J genes are TRBV5-5 and TRBJ1-4; D gene ambiguous. The germline V and J ends were trimmed by 0 bases and 4 bases, with 10 bases remaining between them. The CDR3 runs to 15 residues. Germline CDR1 is SGHKS and CDR2 is YYEKEE (reference sequence). CDR3 sequence: CASSLGPLGNEKLFF. CDR3 DNA: TGTGCCAGCAGCTTGGGGCCGCTGGGTAATGAAAAACTGTTTTTT.

This chain joins TRBV19 and TRBJ2-5, with a possible D match to TRBD1 (6 bases). The assigned J gene may be wrong: the sequence end matches TRBJ2-7 better. Germline V lookup: CDR1 LNHDA, CDR2 SQIVND (reference sequence). The CDR3 is 15 residues long. The CDR3 DNA follows: TGTGCCAGTAGTAGGACAGATCGGGGCTTCTACGAGCAGTACTTC. It codes for CASSRTDRGFYEQYF.

Sample share makes this clone large. The chain has TRBV27 and TRBJ1-5; D call uncertain. V was pared by 4 bases and J by 7 bases, with 17 bases between. This CDR3 region has 15 residues. Germline V gives CDR1 MNHEY, CDR2 SMNVEV (reference sequence). CDR3 in amino acids: CASSSHAPLGQPQHF. The CDR3 coding sequence is TGTGCCAGCAGTTCCCACGCGCCCCTGGGCCAGCCCCAGCATTTT.

In regard to this clone: Additional DNA sequences in this sample encode the identical CDR3. The J gene is TRBJ2-5, the V gene TRBV6-5, with D perhaps TRBD1 (5 bases). This CDR3 has 14 amino acids. V was pared by 0 bases and J by 4 bases, with 9 bases between. The V gene's germline CDR1 is MNHEY and CDR2 SVGAGI. CDR3 residues: CASSYSEGAETQYF. CDR3 DNA sequence: TGTGCCAGCAGTTACTCGGAAGGGGCAGAGACCCAGTACTTC.